A selection of T cell receptor beta chains follows, all from one sample in a study of control samples from healthy donors and cancer patients. Only in-frame clones appear in the TCRdb table, and some are missing; sequencing was by immunoSEQ multiplex PCR. The table shows about 19,000 clones, with roughly 85% occurring only once. The specimen sequenced was PBMCs. These receptors were collected from an elderly man with head and neck cancer. CDR3s include the opening cysteine and the closing phenylalanine or tryptophan. The D gene is left open where the match is weak. Where a row states a size, it is once, few, many or the class of an expanded clone; other rows omit it.

J: TRBJ2-5
size: NA
V: TRBV14
D: NA
CDR3: CASSYWDGPQETQYF
DNA: TGTGCCAGCAGTTACTGGGACGGACCCCAAGAGACCCAGTACTTC

J: TRBJ2-2
size: few
V: TRBV9
D: NA
CDR3: CASSVGTGAREYTGELFF
DNA: TGTGCCAGCAGCGTAGGTACGGGGGCGCGAGAATACACCGGGGAGCTGTTTTTT

J: TRBJ2-7
size: NA
V: TRBV27
D: TRBD1
CDR3: CASSRTGNEQYF
DNA: TGTGCCAGCAGCCGGACAGGGAACGAGCAGTACTTC

J: TRBJ2-6
size: NA
V: TRBV4-1
D: NA
CDR3: CASSQTDTGSGANVLTF
DNA: TGCGCCAGCAGCCAAACGGACACTGGGTCTGGGGCCAACGTCCTGACTTTC

J: TRBJ2-7
size: NA
V: TRBV9
D: TRBD1
CDR3: CASSSRQGLLVEQYF
DNA: TGTGCCAGCAGCTCTAGACAGGGGCTATTGGTCGAGCAGTACTTC

J: TRBJ2-7
size: NA
V: TRBV6-2/TRBV6-3
D: TRBD1
CDR3: CASSRGTGTYEQYF
DNA: TGTGCCAGCAGTCGCGGGACAGGAACCTACGAGCAGTACTTC

J: TRBJ2-7
size: NA
V: TRBV6-2/TRBV6-3
D: TRBD2
CDR3: CASSPGTSGGGEQYF
DNA: TGTGCCAGCAGTCCCGGGACTAGCGGTGGAGGGGAGCAGTACTTC

J: TRBJ2-7
size: NA
V: TRBV19
D: NA
CDR3: CASSVTGTSYEQYF
DNA: TGTGCCAGTAGTGTGACAGGTACCTCCTACGAGCAGTACTTC

J: TRBJ1-1
size: NA
V: TRBV5-1
D: TRBD1
CDR3: CASSETGYNIEAFF
DNA: TGCGCCAGCAGCGAGACAGGGTATAACATTGAAGCTTTCTTT

J: TRBJ2-3
size: once
V: TRBV5-1
D: TRBD2
CDR3: CASSLASGGPRTDTQYF
DNA: TGCGCCAGCAGCTTGGCTAGCGGGGGACCCCGCACAGATACGCAGTATTTT

J: TRBJ2-2
size: NA
V: TRBV5-4
D: NA
CDR3: CASSSPTEGNTGELFF
DNA: TGTGCCAGCAGCTCACCTACCGAGGGAAACACCGGGGAGCTGTTTTTT

J: TRBJ1-1
size: once
V: TRBV9
D: TRBD1
CDR3: CASSAPRQGARNTEAFF
DNA: TGTGCCAGCAGCGCCCCCAGACAGGGGGCAAGGAACACTGAAGCTTTCTTT

J: TRBJ1-3
size: few
V: TRBV4-1
D: NA
CDR3: CASSQDHDSGNTIYF
DNA: TGCGCCAGCAGCCAAGATCACGACTCTGGAAACACCATATATTTT

J: TRBJ2-7
size: NA
V: TRBV27
D: TRBD2
CDR3: CASSSRLAPLYEQYF
DNA: TGTGCCAGCAGTTCCAGACTAGCTCCCCTCTACGAGCAGTACTTC

J: TRBJ2-1
size: NA
V: TRBV5-1
D: NA
CDR3: CASSLYSGYNEQFF
DNA: TGCGCCAGCAGCTTGTATTCGGGGTACAATGAGCAGTTCTTC

J: TRBJ1-2
size: NA
V: TRBV2
D: NA
CDR3: CASSSLINYGYTF
DNA: TGTGCCAGCAGTTCATTGATTAACTATGGCTACACCTTC

J: TRBJ2-3
size: NA
V: TRBV24-1
D: TRBD1
CDR3: CATSDPTGADTQYF
DNA: TGTGCCACCAGTGACCCGACAGGGGCGGATACGCAGTATTTT

J: TRBJ2-2
size: NA
V: TRBV14
D: TRBD1
CDR3: CASSLRDREHRELFF
DNA: TGTGCCAGCAGCCTTCGGGACAGGGAACACCGGGAGCTGTTTTTT

J: TRBJ2-2
size: NA
V: TRBV29-1
D: NA
CDR3: CSCTHANTGELFF
DNA: TGCAGCTGCACCCACGCGAACACCGGGGAGCTGTTTTTT

J: TRBJ2-7
size: NA
V: TRBV11-1
D: NA
CDR3: CASSSSGTDSYEQYF
DNA: TGTGCCAGCAGCTCGTCCGGGACGGACTCCTACGAGCAGTACTTC

J: TRBJ2-7
size: large
V: TRBV9
D: NA
CDR3: CASSVEGGRDYTDEQYF
DNA: TGTGCCAGCAGCGTAGAGGGGGGCCGGGACTACACCGACGAGCAGTACTTC

J: TRBJ2-3
size: NA
V: TRBV6-6
D: TRBD2
CDR3: CASSGTRIPSTDTQYF
DNA: TGTGCCAGCTCCGGGACTAGAATTCCTAGCACAGATACGCAGTATTTT

J: TRBJ1-1
size: NA
V: TRBV2
D: TRBD1
CDR3: CASSEAVLLRGYTEAFF
DNA: TGTGCCAGCAGTGAAGCGGTACTACTCAGGGGGTACACTGAAGCTTTCTTT

J: TRBJ2-1
size: NA
V: TRBV6-5
D: TRBD2
CDR3: CASRLAGGPNEQFF
DNA: TGTGCCAGCAGACTAGCGGGAGGGCCCAATGAGCAGTTCTTC

J: TRBJ1-6
size: NA
V: TRBV19
D: NA
CDR3: CASSFGREASPLHF
DNA: TGTGCCAGTAGTTTCGGACGGGAAGCCTCACCCCTCCACTTT

J: TRBJ1-1
size: NA
V: TRBV19
D: NA
CDR3: CASKWGDGENTEAFF
DNA: TGTGCCAGTAAGTGGGGCGACGGGGAGAACACTGAAGCTTTCTTT

J: TRBJ2-7
size: few
V: TRBV9
D: TRBD1
CDR3: CASSLSTGSYEQYF
DNA: TGTGCCAGCAGCCTATCGACAGGGTCCTACGAGCAGTACTTC

J: TRBJ1-2
size: once
V: TRBV20-1
D: NA
CDR3: CSASDSDYGYTF
DNA: TGCAGTGCTAGTGACAGCGACTATGGCTACACCTTC

J: TRBJ2-3
size: NA
V: TRBV3-1/TRBV3-2
D: NA
CDR3: CASSHPGLGTDTQYF
DNA: TGTGCCAGCAGCCATCCGGGACTTGGCACAGATACGCAGTATTTT

J: TRBJ2-7
size: NA
V: TRBV5-4
D: TRBD2
CDR3: CASSSYGLAGEWEQYF
DNA: TGTGCCAGCAGCTCCTATGGACTAGCGGGAGAGTGGGAGCAGTACTTC

J: TRBJ1-2
size: NA
V: TRBV6-5
D: TRBD1
CDR3: CASGGRDRGSYGYTF
DNA: TGTGCCAGCGGAGGCCGGGACAGGGGATCCTATGGCTACACCTTC

J: TRBJ2-2
size: NA
V: TRBV7-2
D: TRBD2
CDR3: CASSRTSYGELFF
DNA: TGTGCCAGCAGCAGGACTAGTTACGGGGAGCTGTTTTTT

J: TRBJ2-3
size: NA
V: TRBV5-4
D: NA
CDR3: CASSRSGSPSTDTQYF
DNA: TGTGCCAGCAGCCGGTCTGGGTCCCCTAGCACAGATACGCAGTATTTT

J: TRBJ2-1
size: NA
V: TRBV7-2
D: TRBD1
CDR3: CASSPRGQGYNEQFF
DNA: TGTGCCAGCAGCCCCAGGGGACAGGGTTACAATGAGCAGTTCTTC

J: TRBJ2-7
size: NA
V: TRBV24-1
D: NA
CDR3: CAILRGGQRDYEQYF
DNA: TGTGCCATCTTGAGGGGGGGTCAAAGGGATTACGAGCAGTACTTC

J: TRBJ1-2
size: NA
V: TRBV29-1
D: NA
CDR3: CSVETSLYGYTF
DNA: TGCAGCGTTGAAACCTCTCTCTATGGCTACACCTTC

J: TRBJ2-7
size: NA
V: TRBV7-9
D: NA
CDR3: CASSLVSPEQYF
DNA: TGTGCCAGCAGCTTAGTAAGCCCCGAGCAGTACTTC

J: TRBJ2-7
size: NA
V: TRBV7-6
D: NA
CDR3: CASSLAEEGASYEQYF
DNA: TGTGCCAGCAGCTTAGCGGAGGAGGGGGCGTCCTACGAGCAGTACTTC

J: TRBJ2-3
size: NA
V: TRBV24-1
D: TRBD1
CDR3: CATSSTQGAVDTQYF
DNA: TGTGCCACCAGTTCAACACAGGGGGCGGTTGATACGCAGTATTTT

J: TRBJ1-6
size: NA
V: TRBV3-1/TRBV3-2
D: NA
CDR3: CASSPSWTDNSPLHF
DNA: TGTGCCAGCAGCCCGTCTTGGACTGATAATTCACCCCTCCACTTT

J: TRBJ1-2
size: NA
V: TRBV19
D: NA
CDR3: CASKSQVDSWYGYTF
DNA: TGTGCCAGTAAGAGCCAAGTGGACAGCTGGTATGGCTACACCTTC

J: TRBJ2-5
size: NA
V: TRBV6-5
D: NA
CDR3: CASSYSAGSEETQYF
DNA: TGTGCCAGCAGTTACTCGGCGGGTTCCGAGGAGACCCAGTACTTC